Below are 3 T cell receptor beta chains sequenced from a single sample in a study of human T cells and chemical hapten exposure. Documented time point: patch test 1, 2 weeks after DPC sensitization. The treatment was: therapeutic diphenylcyclopropenone sensitization with weekly scalp DPC. Each CDR3 protein is one row after TCRdb ran MiXCR on the RACE reads. This sample has some 170,000 distinct CDR3 sequences, with approximately 20% found just once. This specimen was whole blood, taken in connection with sensitization to the hapten diphenylcyclopropenone (DPC). Every receptor here comes from a woman between 50 and 59 years old with alopecia areata. Some clones in this sample may be carry-over from other donors' samples.

J is TRBJ2-5 and V is TRBV20-1, with D maybe TRBD1 (6 bases). CDR1 is DFQATT, CDR2 SNEGSKA, per germline (reference sequence). The CDR3 runs to 13 residues. V lost 0 bases and J 5 bases, leaving 10 bases between the germline ends. CDR3 loop: CSARDPQGETQYF. The CDR3 coding sequence is TGCAGTGCTAGAGATCCCCAGGGGGAGACCCAGTACTTC.

The chain joins TRBV5-6 to TRBJ2-1, with 9 nucleotides matching TRBD2. V lost 0 bases, J lost 5 bases, and 6 bases stayed unmatched. The length of the CDR3 is 16 residues. Germline-derived CDR1 and CDR2 are SGHDT and YYEEEE. The CDR3 DNA reads as TGTGCCAGCAGCTTGGCCTGGAGGACTAGCGACAATGAGCAGTTCTTC. Protein product: CASSLAWRTSDNEQFF.

This chain uses TRBV29-1 with TRBJ2-2; unclear D gene. CDR3 length equals 16 residues. Trimming cost V 7 bases and J 4 bases, with 22 bases left between them. Germline CDR1 and CDR2: SQVTM and ANQGSEA. CDR3 DNA: TGCAGCGCCACGTTAGGGATCGAGAGGACCACCGGGGAGCTGTTTTTT. This sequence encodes CSATLGIERTTGELFF.